This T cell receptor (beta chain) was retrieved from a study of shared clonotypes between healthy human individuals (dated by TCRdb to 2020 to 2022). Background for the entire study: The cohort included a few men and two women between 18 and 49 years of age. Per donor, three plates each were used for CD4 naive and CD4 memory, two for CD8 naive, and one for CD8 memory. The study deeply sequenced blood TCR repertoires of five healthy adults to estimate repertoire size and the extent of clonotype sharing between individuals. Libraries were prepared and TCR repertoires were sequenced by different laboratories using diverse techniques, in order to increase sequencing depth and limit assay-specific biases. Per donor, leukapheresis produced somewhere between about 0.9 and 9 billion PBMCs.

The donors were healthy, HIV-negative adults who had no recently reported acute infections or vaccinations. Every donor was a Caucasian adult residing in Nashville, Tennessee, USA. CD4+ T cells were enriched by magnetic negative selection, after which naive cells were positively selected on CD45RA and the negative fraction was taken as the memory subset. Blood was obtained by leukapheresis, after which PBMCs were separated by Ficoll-Histopaque density gradient centrifugation and cryopreserved in liquid nitrogen vapor phase. Analytical flow cytometry was used to check the purity and quantity of every magnetically sorted T cell population. Each sorted fraction had its genomic DNA isolated and then quantified by UV absorbance on a Nanodrop 2000c. Worth noting for this clone: The antigen it recognizes is unknown. Qualities for individual bases were not recorded, and no much larger clone is one base off.

TCR CDR3 regions were amplified from genomic DNA by multiplex PCR using the deep immunoSEQ assay. Extracted genomic DNA from each cell subset was distributed evenly across all wells of several immunoSEQ 96-well plates, and each plate was treated as a replicate. For sorted subsets, roughly 200 ng of genomic DNA, equivalent to some 30,000 T cell genomes, went into each replicate PCR. Purified libraries were measured with a Qubit 3.0 fluorometer, size-checked on a Bioanalyzer 2100, and measured again with the KAPA Library Quantification kit. Each immunoSEQ 96-well plate was sequenced on its own single-read 150-cycle Illumina NextSeq 550 flow cell. Regarding the original processing steps: Because the immunoSEQ output held only junctional sequences and lacked quality scores, the filtering could not match the filtering applied to full-length reads. Sequences were annotated with PyIR, a Python wrapper for IgBLAST v1.9, and V/J genes and CDR3 were assigned using IMGT germline references. Reads were filtered out if the reads had weak V/J assignments (E-value above 1e-6), no CDR3, stop codons, out-of-frame junctions, or ambiguous translated residues. A V3J clonotype was defined by an identical inferred V gene, J gene, and CDR3 amino acid sequence. Percentage overlap between repertoires was computed as shared unique clonotypes divided by the size of the smaller repertoire. RTK rarefaction, the Chao1 estimator, and Recon v2.1 estimates of unobserved clonotypes were used to assess repertoire richness. Generation probabilities for all TCRbeta clonotypes obtained by the gDNA method from a handful of donors were computed using OLGA. What TCRdb holds here is the immuneACCESS table cut down to in-frame rearrangements. Part of the clones is not present; checked against another copy, under half of the missing clones reflect an unresolved V gene, and the others are unexplained. V and J calls and clone size are copied from that table; D and trimming were computed from the DNA. The sample profile shows about 2,500,000 clones; more than 90% of them were found once. Roughly 0.15% of the sample is taken by the ten largest.

Results and caveats for the whole study, not just this receptor: Compared with non-shared clonotypes, the clonotypes found in all four sorted-subset donors had higher generation probabilities. Sampling was restricted to blood, and TCR repertoires in tissues likely differ from the TCR repertoires found in blood. Pairwise subsampling led to the expectation that sequencing depth would affect the degree of clonotype sharing among donors. Incomplete sequencing was indicated by rarefaction of sorted-subset datasets, despite the large sequencing depth. Across several donors, roughly 5.1% of naive CD4, roughly 3.3% of naive CD8, 2% to 2.5% of memory CD4, and 0.4% to 0.45% of memory CD8 clonotypes were shared. Larger estimated clonotype richness was generally found for naive subsets than for memory subsets. The small number of donors limited the genetic and exposure-history diversity represented.

Sequencing was done on a sample of naive CD4+ T cells sorted from blood. According to the study, the label for this sample's cell subset or site signals: CD45RA+ positively selected. This receptor was obtained from a man between 18 and 29 years old in good health.

CDR3 loop: CASTPGPYTEAFF. The nucleotide sequence reads TGTGCCAGCACCCCAGGACCTTACACTGAAGCTTTCTTT. The chain links TRBV28 with TRBJ1-1; the D gene remains uncertain. The germline V gene provides CDR1 MDHEN and CDR2 SYDVKM. The CDR3 spans 13 residues, from the cysteine through the phenylalanine. The retained sequence is limited to the CDR3, 39 bases, with the frame set at the first base. Trimming at the junction amounts to 7 bases on V and 3 bases on J, and the germline ends lie 12 bases apart.